This T cell receptor (beta chain) originates from a study of shared clonotypes between healthy human individuals. Sequencing was performed with immunoSEQ multiplex PCR; in TCRdb, only in-frame clones are kept and a portion is missing. Of 1,400,000 or so clones in the sample, approximately 98.5% are singletons; the top ten hold around 0.33%. Trimming removed 4 bases from V and 2 bases from J; junction bases left unmatched: 6. From germline, CDR1 is SGHNT and CDR2 YYREEE (reference sequence). This CDR3 has 15 amino acids. Input material: naive CD4+ T cells sorted from blood. Regarding subset: CD45RA+ positively selected. The TCR originated in a man aged 30 to 39 in good health. The chain uses TRBV5-4 and TRBJ1-2, with 9 bases lining up with TRBD1. CDR3 coding DNA: TGTGCCAGCAGCCCCTTACAGGGGGCAAACTATGGCTACACCTTC. Encoded protein: CASSPLQGANYGYTF.